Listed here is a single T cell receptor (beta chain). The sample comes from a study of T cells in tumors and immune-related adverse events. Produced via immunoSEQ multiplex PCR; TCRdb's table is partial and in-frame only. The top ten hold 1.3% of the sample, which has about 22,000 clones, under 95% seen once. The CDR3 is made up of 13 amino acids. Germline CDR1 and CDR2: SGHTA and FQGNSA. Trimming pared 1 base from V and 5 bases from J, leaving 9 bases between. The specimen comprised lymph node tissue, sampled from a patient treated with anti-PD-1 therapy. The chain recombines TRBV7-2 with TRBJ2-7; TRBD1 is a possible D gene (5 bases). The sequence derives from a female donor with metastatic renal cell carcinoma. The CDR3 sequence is CASSLDWGDEQYF. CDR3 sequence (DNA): TGTGCCAGCAGCTTAGACTGGGGCGACGAGCAGTACTTC.